Shown below are 9 T cell receptor beta chains from a single sample sequenced in a study of blood T cell repertoires in COVID-19. Repertoires were generated with immunoSEQ multiplex PCR, while TCRdb's copy carries only in-frame clones and drops some. The repertoire holds fewer than 700,000 clones, with about 89% as singletons. Sequenced input: peripheral blood. These receptors were obtained from a woman aged 50 to 65 with COVID-19, enrolled during active disease.

The J gene is TRBJ1-1, the V gene TRBV7-9, with 7 bases fitting TRBD1. CDR3 length: 18 residues. The germline gives CDR1 SEHNR, CDR2 FQNEAQ (reference sequence). The J segment lost 1 base and the V segment lost 1 base, leaving 12 bases of the junction unmatched. The CDR3 DNA sequence: TGTGCCAGCAGCTTAGTATTCGGGGCAGGGGGAGGGAACACTGAAGCTTTCTTT. It is translated as CASSLVFGAGGGNTEAFF.

The chain employs TRBV19 and TRBJ2-7, with 8 bases that match TRBD1. The CDR3 is 14 amino acids. Germline trimming cut 5 bases from V and 2 bases from J; bases unmatched to any gene: 5. Germline assignment: CDR1 LNHDA and CDR2 SQIVND (reference sequence). The CDR3 sequence is CASSSGQGPYEQYF. The CDR3 region has the DNA TGTGCCAGTAGTTCCGGACAGGGACCCTACGAGCAGTACTTC.

V is TRBV28 and J is TRBJ1-2, with a tentative D call TRBD1 (5 bases). The germline V gene encodes CDR1 MDHEN and CDR2 SYDVKM. The CDR3 consists of 11 residues. V was pared by 11 bases and J by 4 bases, with 11 bases between. CDR3 protein: CAAGDRYGYTF. The CDR3 nucleotides read TGTGCCGCGGGGGACCGCTATGGCTACACCTTC.

The chain carries TRBV6-5 and TRBJ2-1; 7 nucleotides match TRBD2. The germline V gene encodes CDR1 MNHEY and CDR2 SVGAGI. V was clipped by 10 bases and J by 0 bases; unmatched bases: 9. The CDR3 is made up of 15 amino acids. CDR3 nucleotides: TGTGCCACGCCGGGAGGTTCTCGCTCCTACAATGAGCAGTTCTTC. Translation: CATPGGSRSYNEQFF.

This clone has more than one count but fewer than ten. This chain joins TRBV19 and TRBJ1-1, with D perhaps matching TRBD1 (6 bases). The germline V and J ends were trimmed by 6 bases and 4 bases, with 15 bases remaining between them. The CDR3 has 14 amino acids. Germline V gene lookup returns CDR1 LNHDA and CDR2 SQIVND (reference sequence). The DNA for the CDR3 is TGTGCCAGTAGAGCAGGGGTAGTGACCACTGAAGCTTTCTTT. Translation gives CASRAGVVTTEAFF.

This clone was seen only a few times. The chain links TRBV25-1 to TRBJ1-2; 9 bases fit TRBD1. The J segment lost 8 bases and the V segment lost 3 bases, leaving 10 bases of the junction unmatched. The germline V gene encodes CDR1 MGHDK and CDR2 SYGVNS. CDR3 length equals 15 residues. The chain's CDR3 is CASSDRSGTGHGYTF. DNA of the CDR3: TGTGCCAGCAGTGACCGCTCCGGGACAGGGCACGGCTACACCTTC.

The chain recombines TRBV6-5 with TRBJ1-6, with a possible D match to TRBD1 (6 bases). The V end was cut by 5 bases, the J end by 11 bases, with 16 bases between. This CDR3 is built from 14 residues. Looked up from germline, CDR1 is MNHEY and CDR2 is SVGAGI. This chain's CDR3 is CASSSDRMPAPLHF. Written as DNA, the CDR3 is TGTGCCAGCAGTAGCGACAGGATGCCGGCACCCCTCCACTTT.

The CDR3 coding sequence is TGTGCCTGGAGTCCCGGTTTGACCGGGGAGCTGTTTTTT. Protein product: CAWSPGLTGELFF. The rearrangement links TRBV30 to TRBJ2-2, with D unresolved. The CDR3 length is 13 residues. V lost 2 bases and J 5 bases, leaving 9 bases between the germline ends. Germline CDR1 is GTSNPN and CDR2 is SVGIG (reference sequence).

The J gene is TRBJ2-5, the V gene TRBV28; D not certain. There are 11 residues in the CDR3. Deletions cut 7 bases from V and 5 bases from J, with 8 bases between. Germline lookup yields CDR1 MDHEN and CDR2 SYDVKM. The CDR3 is CASTGRETQYF. The CDR3 coding sequence is TGTGCCAGCACGGGTCGGGAGACCCAGTACTTC. The variable domain in full, completed from reference TRBV28 and TRBJ2-5, reads DVKVTQSSRYLVKRTGEKVFLECVQDMDHENMFWYRQDPGLGLRLIYFSYDVKMKEKGDIPEGYSVSREKKERFSLILESASTNQTSMYLCASTGRETQYFGPGTRLLVL.